This paragraph covers one TCR beta chain sequence. Repertoires were generated with immunoSEQ multiplex PCR, while TCRdb's copy carries only in-frame clones and drops some. The sample yields under 9,000 clones, around 88% seen once. The time point: cycle 4 day 1 (C4D1), after 6 weeks of nivolumab. Every single patient, without exception, relapsed after autologous stem cell transplantation, and brentuximab vedotin exposure varied. The entry originates in a study of PD-1 blockade in classical Hodgkin lymphoma. Germline V gives CDR1 MNHEY, CDR2 SMNVEV (reference sequence). The CDR3 contains 14 residues. Trimming stripped 6 bases from V and 6 bases from J, with 14 bases between.

Sequences were derived from peripheral blood mononuclear cells (PBMCs), sampled before the fourth cycle of nivolumab. The clonotype originates from a human donor with classical Hodgkin lymphoma. The chain combines TRBV27 with TRBJ2-2; weak D call: TRBD1 (5 bases). The CDR3 here is CASRDQGGPGELFF. The CDR3 nucleotides are TGTGCCAGCAGAGACCAGGGTGGTCCCGGGGAGCTGTTTTTT.